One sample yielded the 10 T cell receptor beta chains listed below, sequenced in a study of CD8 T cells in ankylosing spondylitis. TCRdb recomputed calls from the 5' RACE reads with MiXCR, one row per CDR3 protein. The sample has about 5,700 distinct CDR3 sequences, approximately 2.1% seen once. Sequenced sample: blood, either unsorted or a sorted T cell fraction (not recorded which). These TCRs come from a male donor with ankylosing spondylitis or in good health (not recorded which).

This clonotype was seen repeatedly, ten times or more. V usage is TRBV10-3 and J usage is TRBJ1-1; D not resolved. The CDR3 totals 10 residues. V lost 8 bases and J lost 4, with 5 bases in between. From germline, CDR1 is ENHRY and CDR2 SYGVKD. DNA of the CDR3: TGTGCCATCGTCCCCACTGAAGCTTTCTTT. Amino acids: CAIVPTEAFF.

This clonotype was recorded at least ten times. The CDR3 bases are TGTGCCAGCAGCTACACAGGGCGCCAAGAGACCCAGTACTTC. Its translation: CASSYTGRQETQYF. The chain carries TRBV9 and TRBJ2-5, with D possibly matching TRBD1 (6 bases). The CDR3 totals 14 residues. The V end lost 4 bases, the J end lost 1 base, and 11 bases lay between the germline ends. In germline, CDR1 is SGDLS, CDR2 YYNGEE.

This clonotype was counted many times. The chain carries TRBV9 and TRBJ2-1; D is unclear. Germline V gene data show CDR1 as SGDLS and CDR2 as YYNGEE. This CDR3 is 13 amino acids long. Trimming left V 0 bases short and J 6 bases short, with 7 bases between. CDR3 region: CASSVVAGNEQFF. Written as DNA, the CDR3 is TGTGCCAGCAGCGTAGTCGCTGGCAATGAGCAGTTCTTC.

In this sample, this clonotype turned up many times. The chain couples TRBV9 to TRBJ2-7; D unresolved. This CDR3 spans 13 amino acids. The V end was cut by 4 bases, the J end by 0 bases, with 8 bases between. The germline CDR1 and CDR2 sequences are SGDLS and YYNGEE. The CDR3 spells CASSSTDSYEQYF. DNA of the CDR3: TGTGCCAGCAGCTCGACGGACTCCTACGAGCAGTACTTC.

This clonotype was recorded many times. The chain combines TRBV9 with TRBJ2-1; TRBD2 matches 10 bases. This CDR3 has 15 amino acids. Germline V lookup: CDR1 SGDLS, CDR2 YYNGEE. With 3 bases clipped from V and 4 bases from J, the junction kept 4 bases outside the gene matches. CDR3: CASSGLAGEYNEQFF. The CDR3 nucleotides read TGTGCCAGCAGCGGGCTAGCGGGAGAATACAATGAGCAGTTCTTC.

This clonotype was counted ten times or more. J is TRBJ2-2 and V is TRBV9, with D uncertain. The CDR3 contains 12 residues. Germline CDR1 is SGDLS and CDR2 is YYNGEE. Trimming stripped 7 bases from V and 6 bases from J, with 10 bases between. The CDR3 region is CASGVAAGELFF. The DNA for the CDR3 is TGTGCCAGCGGAGTAGCTGCCGGGGAGCTGTTTTTT.

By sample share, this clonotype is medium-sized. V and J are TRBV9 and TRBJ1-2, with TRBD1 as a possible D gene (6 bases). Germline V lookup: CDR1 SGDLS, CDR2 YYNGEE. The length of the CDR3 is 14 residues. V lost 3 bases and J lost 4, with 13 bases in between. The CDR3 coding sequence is TGTGCCAGCAGCGCGGAAACAGGGTTCTATGGCTACACCTTC. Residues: CASSAETGFYGYTF.

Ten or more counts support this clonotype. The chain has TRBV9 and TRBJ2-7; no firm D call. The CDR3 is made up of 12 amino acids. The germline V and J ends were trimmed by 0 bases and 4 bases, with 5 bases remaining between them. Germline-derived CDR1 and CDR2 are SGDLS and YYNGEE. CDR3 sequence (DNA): TGTGCCAGCAGCGTAGACGAGTACGAGCAGTACTTC. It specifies CASSVDEYEQYF.

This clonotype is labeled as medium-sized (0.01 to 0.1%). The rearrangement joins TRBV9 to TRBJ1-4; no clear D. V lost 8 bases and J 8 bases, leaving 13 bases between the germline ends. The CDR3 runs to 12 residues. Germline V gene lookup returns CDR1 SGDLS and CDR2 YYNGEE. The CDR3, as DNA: TGTGCCAGTAACGGGGTTGAAGAAAAACTGTTTTTT. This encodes CASNGVEEKLFF.

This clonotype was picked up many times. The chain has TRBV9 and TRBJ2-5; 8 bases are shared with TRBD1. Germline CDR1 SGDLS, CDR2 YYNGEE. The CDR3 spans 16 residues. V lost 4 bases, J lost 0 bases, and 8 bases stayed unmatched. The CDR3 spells CASSPDRAGYQETQYF. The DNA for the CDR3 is TGTGCCAGCAGCCCGGACAGGGCGGGGTACCAAGAGACCCAGTACTTC.